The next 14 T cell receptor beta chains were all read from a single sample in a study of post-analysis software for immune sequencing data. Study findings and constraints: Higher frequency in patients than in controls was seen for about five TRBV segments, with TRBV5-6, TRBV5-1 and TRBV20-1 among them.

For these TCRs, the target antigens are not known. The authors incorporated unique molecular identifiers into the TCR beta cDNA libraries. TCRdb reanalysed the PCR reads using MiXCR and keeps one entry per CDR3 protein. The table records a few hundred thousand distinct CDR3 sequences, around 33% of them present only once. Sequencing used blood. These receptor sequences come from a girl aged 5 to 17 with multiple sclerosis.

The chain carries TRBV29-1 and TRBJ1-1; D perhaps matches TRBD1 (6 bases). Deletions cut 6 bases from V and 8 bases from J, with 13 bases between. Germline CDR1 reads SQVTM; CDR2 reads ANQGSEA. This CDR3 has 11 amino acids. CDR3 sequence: CSVRRGLEAFF. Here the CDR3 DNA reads TGCAGCGTCCGCAGGGGTTTGGAAGCTTTCTTT. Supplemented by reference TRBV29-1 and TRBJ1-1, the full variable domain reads SAVISQKPSRDICQRGTSLTIQCQVDSQVTMMFWYRQQPGQSLTLIATANQGSEATYESGFVIDKFPISRPNLTFSTLTVSNMSPEDSSIYLCSVRRGLEAFFGQGTRLTVV.

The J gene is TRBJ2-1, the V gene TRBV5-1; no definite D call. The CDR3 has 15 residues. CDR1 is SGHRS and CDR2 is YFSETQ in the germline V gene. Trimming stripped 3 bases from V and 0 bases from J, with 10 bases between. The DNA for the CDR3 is TGCGCCAGCAGCTGGCAGGAAAGCTCCTACAATGAGCAGTTCTTC. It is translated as CASSWQESSYNEQFF.

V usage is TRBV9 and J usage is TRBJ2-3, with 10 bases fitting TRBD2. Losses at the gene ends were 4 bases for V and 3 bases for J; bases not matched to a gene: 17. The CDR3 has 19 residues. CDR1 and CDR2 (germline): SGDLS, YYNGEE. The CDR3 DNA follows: TGTGCCAGCAGCCCTAGAGGTCTAGCGGGGGACTCTAGGACAGATACGCAGTATTTT. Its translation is CASSPRGLAGDSRTDTQYF.

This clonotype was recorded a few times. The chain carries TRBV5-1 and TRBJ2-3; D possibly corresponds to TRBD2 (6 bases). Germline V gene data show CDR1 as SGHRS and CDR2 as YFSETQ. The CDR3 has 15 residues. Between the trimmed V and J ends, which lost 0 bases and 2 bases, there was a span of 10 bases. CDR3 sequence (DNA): TGCGCCAGCAGCTTGGCCTCGGGGGACACAGATACGCAGTATTTT. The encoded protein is CASSLASGDTDTQYF.

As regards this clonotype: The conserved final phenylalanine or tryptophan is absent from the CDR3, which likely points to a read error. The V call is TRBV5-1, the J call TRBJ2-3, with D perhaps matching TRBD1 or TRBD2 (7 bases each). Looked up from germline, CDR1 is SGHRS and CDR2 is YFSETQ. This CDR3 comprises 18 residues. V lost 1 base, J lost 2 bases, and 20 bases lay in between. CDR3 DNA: TGCGCCAGCAGCTTGATGTTCTGGGGGGGACAGACCACAGATACGCAGTATCTT. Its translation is CASSLMFWGGQTTDTQYL.

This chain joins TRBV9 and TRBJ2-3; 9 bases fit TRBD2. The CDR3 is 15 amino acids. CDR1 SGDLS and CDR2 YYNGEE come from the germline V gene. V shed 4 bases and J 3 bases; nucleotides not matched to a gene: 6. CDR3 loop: CASSPGLAWTDTQYF. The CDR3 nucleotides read TGTGCCAGCAGCCCAGGACTAGCGTGGACAGATACGCAGTATTTT. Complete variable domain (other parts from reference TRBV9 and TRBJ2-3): DSGVTQTPKHLITATGQRVTLRCSPRSGDLSVYWYQQSLDQGLQFLIQYYNGEERAKGNILERFSAQQFPDLHSELNLSSLELGDSALYFCASSPGLAWTDTQYFGPGTRLTVL.

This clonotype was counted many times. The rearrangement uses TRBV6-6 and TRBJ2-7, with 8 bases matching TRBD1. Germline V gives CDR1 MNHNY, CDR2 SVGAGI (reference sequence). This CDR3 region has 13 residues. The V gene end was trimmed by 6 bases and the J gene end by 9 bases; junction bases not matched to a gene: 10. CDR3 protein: CASSLGQGRLQYF. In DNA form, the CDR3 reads TGTGCCAGCAGCCTCGGACAGGGAAGATTGCAGTACTTC.

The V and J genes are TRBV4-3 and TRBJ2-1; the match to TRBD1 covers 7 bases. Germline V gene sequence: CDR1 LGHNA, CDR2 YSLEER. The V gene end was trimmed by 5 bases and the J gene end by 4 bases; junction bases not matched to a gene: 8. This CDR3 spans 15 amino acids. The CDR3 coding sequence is TGCGCCAGCAGCAACGACAGGGCTCCTTACAATGAGCAGTTCTTC. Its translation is CASSNDRAPYNEQFF.

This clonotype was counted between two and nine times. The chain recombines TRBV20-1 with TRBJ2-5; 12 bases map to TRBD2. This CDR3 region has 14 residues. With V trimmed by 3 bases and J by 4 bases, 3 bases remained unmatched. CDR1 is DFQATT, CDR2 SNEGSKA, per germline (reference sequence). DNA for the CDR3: TGCAGTGCTAGCATGACTAGCGGGGGAGAGACCCAGTACTTC. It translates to CSASMTSGGETQYF.

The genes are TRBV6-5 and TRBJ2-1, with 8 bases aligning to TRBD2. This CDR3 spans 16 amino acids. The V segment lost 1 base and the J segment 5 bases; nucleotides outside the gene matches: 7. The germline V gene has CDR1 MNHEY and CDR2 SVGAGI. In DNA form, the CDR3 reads TGTGCCAGCAGTTACTGGGGCGGGGGGTACCACAATGAGCAGTTCTTC. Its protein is CASSYWGGGYHNEQFF.

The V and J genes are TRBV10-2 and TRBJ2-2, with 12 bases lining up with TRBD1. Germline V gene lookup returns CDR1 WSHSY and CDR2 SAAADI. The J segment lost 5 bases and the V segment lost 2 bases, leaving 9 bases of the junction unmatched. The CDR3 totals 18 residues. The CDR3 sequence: CASSEMPGQGARTGELFF. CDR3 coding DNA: TGCGCCAGCAGTGAGATGCCGGGACAGGGGGCAAGGACCGGGGAGCTGTTTTTT.

The CDR3 here is CASSYSDRANSPLHF. The CDR3 nucleotides read TGTGCCAGCAGTTACTCCGACAGGGCCAATTCACCCCTCCACTTT. V gene TRBV6-6 combines with J gene TRBJ1-6, with 7 nucleotides matching TRBD1. V was pared by 0 bases and J by 7 bases, with 3 bases of the junction left unmatched. The CDR3 consists of 15 residues. CDR1 is MNHNY and CDR2 is SVGAGI in the germline V gene (reference sequence).

The CDR3 protein is CASSPNRASGTEAFF. The CDR3 DNA sequence: TGTGCCAGCAGCCCTAACAGGGCCTCGGGCACTGAAGCTTTCTTT. V gene TRBV27 combines with J gene TRBJ1-1, with D perhaps TRBD1 (6 bases). Germline lookup yields CDR1 MNHEY and CDR2 SMNVEV (reference sequence). V shed 6 bases and J shed 4 bases, with 18 bases lying between them. The CDR3 loop spans 15 amino acids.

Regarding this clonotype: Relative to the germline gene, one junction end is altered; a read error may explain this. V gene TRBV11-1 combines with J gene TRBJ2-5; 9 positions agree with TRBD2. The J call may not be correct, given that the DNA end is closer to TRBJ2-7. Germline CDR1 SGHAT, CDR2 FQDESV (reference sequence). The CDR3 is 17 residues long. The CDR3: CPSSLALLAGGQYEQYF. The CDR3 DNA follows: TGTCCCAGCAGCTTAGCCCTCCTTGCGGGGGGGCAATACGAGCAGTACTTC.